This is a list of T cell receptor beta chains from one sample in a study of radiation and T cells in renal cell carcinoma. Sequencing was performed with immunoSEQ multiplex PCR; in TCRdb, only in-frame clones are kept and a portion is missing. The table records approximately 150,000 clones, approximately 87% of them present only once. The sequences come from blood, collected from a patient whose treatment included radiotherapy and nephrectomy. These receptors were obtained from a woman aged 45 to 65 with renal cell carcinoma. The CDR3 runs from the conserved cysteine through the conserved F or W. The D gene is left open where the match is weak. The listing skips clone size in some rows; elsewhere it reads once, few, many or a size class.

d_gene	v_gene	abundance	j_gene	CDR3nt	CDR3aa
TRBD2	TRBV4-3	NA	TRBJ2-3	TGCGCCAGCAGCCAAGATGGACTAGCGCGGTACACAGATACGCAGTATTTT	CASSQDGLARYTDTQYF
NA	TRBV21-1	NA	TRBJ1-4	TGTGCCAGCAGCAAATGCCGCGGTAAGGGTGAAAAACTGTTTTTT	CASSKCRGKGEKLFF
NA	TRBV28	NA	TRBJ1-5	TGTGCCAGCAGAGCTAAGCGCAGCAATCAGCCCCAGCATTTT	CASRAKRSNQPQHF
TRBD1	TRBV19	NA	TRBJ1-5	TGTGCCACCCTGGACAGGGAAGGCAATCAGCCCCAGCATTTT	CATLDREGNQPQHF
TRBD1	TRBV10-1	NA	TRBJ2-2	TGCGCCAGCAGTGGGACAGGGGACGGGGAGCTGTTTTTT	CASSGTGDGELFF
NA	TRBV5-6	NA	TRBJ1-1	TGTGCCAGCAGCTATGGAACCATGAACACTGAAGCTTTCTTT	CASSYGTMNTEAFF
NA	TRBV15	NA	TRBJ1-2	TGTGCCACCAGCAGAGATGGATATGGCTACACCTTC	CATSRDGYGYTF
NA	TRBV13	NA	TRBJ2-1	TGTGCCAGCAGCCCAGGGACTCTCGGTGAGCAGTTCTTC	CASSPGTLGEQFF
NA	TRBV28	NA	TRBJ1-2	TGTGCCAGCAGTTTAGGACCTAACTATGGCTACACCTTC	CASSLGPNYGYTF
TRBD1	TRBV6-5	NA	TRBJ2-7	TGTGCCAGCAGTATCGGGGCAGGGGGATACGAGCAGTACTTC	CASSIGAGGYEQYF
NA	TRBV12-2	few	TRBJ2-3	TGTGCAAGTCGCTTAGCGGGAAGGGCCCAAAGACCAGATACGCAGTATTTT	CASRLAGRAQRPDTQYF
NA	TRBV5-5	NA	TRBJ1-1	TGTGCCAGCAGCTTTCCTGGTGGGATCGATGGCGCTGAAGCTTTCTTT	CASSFPGGIDGAEAFF
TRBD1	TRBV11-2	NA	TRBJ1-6	TGTGCCAGCAGCCAGGGACAGGGACGACTAGAGGCACCCCTCCACTTT	CASSQGQGRLEAPLHF
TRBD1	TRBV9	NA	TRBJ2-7	TGTGCCAGCAGCAACAGGGGATCCTCCTACGAGCAGTACTTC	CASSNRGSSYEQYF
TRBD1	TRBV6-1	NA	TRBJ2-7	TGTGCCAGCAGGCCGAACGACAGGGGAACCTACGAGCAGTACTTC	CASRPNDRGTYEQYF
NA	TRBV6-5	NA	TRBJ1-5	TGTGCCAGCAGTTACTCTGTAGCCCTCAATCAGCCCCAGCATTTT	CASSYSVALNQPQHF
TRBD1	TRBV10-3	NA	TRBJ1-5	TGTGCCATCGGACCGACAGGGAATCAGCCCCAGCATTTT	CAIGPTGNQPQHF
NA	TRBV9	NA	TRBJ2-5	TGTGCCAGCAGCGACTCCCTACGAGAAGAGACCCAGTACTTC	CASSDSLREETQYF
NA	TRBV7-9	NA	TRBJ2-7	TGTGCCAGCAGCGGCGGATACTACGAGCAGTACTTC	CASSGGYYEQYF
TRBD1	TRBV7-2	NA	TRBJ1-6	TGTGCCAGCATCGAATTAGGGGGCGCCTATAATTCACCCCTCCACTTT	CASIELGGAYNSPLHF
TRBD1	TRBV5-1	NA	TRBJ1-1	TGCGCCAGCAGCCAGGAGGGACAGGGCGCTGAAGCTTTCTTT	CASSQEGQGAEAFF
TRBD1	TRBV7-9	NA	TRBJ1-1	TGTGCCAGCAGCTTTGGACAGGGTTTTAACACTGAAGCTTTCTTT	CASSFGQGFNTEAFF
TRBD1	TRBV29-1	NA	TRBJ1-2	TGCAGCGTTGCCCGACAGGGGGGGCATGGCTACACCTTC	CSVARQGGHGYTF
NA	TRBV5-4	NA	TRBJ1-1	TGTGCCAGCAGCCCTAGAGGGGGGAGGGGCACTGAAGCTTTCTTT	CASSPRGGRGTEAFF
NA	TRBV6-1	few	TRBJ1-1	TGTGCCAGCAGGCCCGATTGGAACACTGAAGCTTTCTTT	CASRPDWNTEAFF
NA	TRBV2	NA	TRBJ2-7	TGTGCCAGCCGGGAAACAGTCCTCTCCTACGAGCAGTACTTC	CASRETVLSYEQYF
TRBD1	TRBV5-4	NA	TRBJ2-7	TGTGCCAGCAGCCGACGGGGACAGACGAAGTTCTCCGAGCAGTACTTC	CASSRRGQTKFSEQYF
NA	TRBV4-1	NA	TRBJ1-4	TGCGCCAGCAGCCAATCTGGGGAGATAGGAGAAAAACTGTTTTTT	CASSQSGEIGEKLFF
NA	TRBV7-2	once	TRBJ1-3	TGTGCCAGCAGCTCCCCATTAGACAGGACCTCTGGAAACACCATATATTTT	CASSSPLDRTSGNTIYF
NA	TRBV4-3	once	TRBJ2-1	TGCGCCAGCAGCCAAGATTCGGACAATGAGCAGTTCTTC	CASSQDSDNEQFF
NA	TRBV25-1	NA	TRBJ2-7	TGTGCCAGCAGTGTGCGGACAGCCTACGAGCAGTACTTC	CASSVRTAYEQYF
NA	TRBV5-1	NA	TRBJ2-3	TGCGCCAGCAGACAGGGTGGCACAGATACGCAGTATTTT	CASRQGGTDTQYF
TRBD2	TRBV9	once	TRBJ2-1	TGTGCCAGCAGCGTTCTAGCGGGAGCTGGTGAGCAGTTCTTC	CASSVLAGAGEQFF
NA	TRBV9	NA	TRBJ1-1	TGTGCCAGCAGCGTAGTTTCCTCGACGGAAGCTTTCTTT	CASSVVSSTEAFF
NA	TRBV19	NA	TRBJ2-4	TGTGCCAGTAGTATAAGTTCCAAACTCCAAAACATTCAGTACTTC	CASSISSKLQNIQYF
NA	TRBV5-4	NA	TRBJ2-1	TGTGCCAGCAGCTTGGGGCTAGCGCTAGACAATGAGCAGTTCTTC	CASSLGLALDNEQFF